These T cell receptor beta chains were read from a single sample in a study of regulatory T cells in long-lasting Graves disease. TCRdb processed the multiplex PCR reads anew with MiXCR; each CDR3 protein has one entry. The sample shows 420,000 or so distinct CDR3 sequences, around 22% of them seen only once. Here the sequenced sample was peripheral blood mononuclear cells (PBMCs), taken when the disease was refractory, from a patient treated with antithyroid drugs. The receptors come from a female donor with Graves disease. Both conserved end residues are part of each CDR3. The order of the fields is clone size, D gene, J gene, V gene, CDR3 length, CDR3 protein, CDR3 DNA. A D gene is named only where the DNA matches it firmly. Part of the rows lack a size; the others show once, few, many or a class for expanded clones.

>many|TRBD1|TRBJ1-6|TRBV2|20
CASSESRDSERGAENSPLHF
TGTGCCAGCAGTGAATCCCGGGACAGTGAAAGGGGAGCGGAAAATTCACCCCTCCACTTT
>NA|TRBD1|TRBJ1-2|TRBV6-2/TRBV6-3|16
CASNPPGTGSTYGYTF
TGTGCCAGCAACCCACCCGGGACAGGGTCAACCTATGGCTACACCTTC
>NA|NA|TRBJ1-2|TRBV9|13
CASTIGQGYGYTF
TGTGCCAGCACTATCGGGCAGGGCTATGGCTACACCTTC
>few|TRBD1|TRBJ2-7|TRBV29-1|13
CSVGQGAFYEQYF
TGCAGCGTGGGACAGGGGGCGTTCTACGAGCAGTACTTC
>NA|TRBD1|TRBJ1-1|TRBV3-1|14
CASSPRDRVSEAFF
TGTGCCAGCAGCCCAAGGGACAGGGTGTCAGAAGCTTTCTTT
>few|NA|TRBJ1-5|TRBV20-1|16
CSAPIPGFNSDQPQHF
TGCAGTGCTCCCATCCCGGGATTTAACTCCGATCAGCCCCAGCATTTT
>few|NA|TRBJ1-5|TRBV6-1|15
CASSLLGGDNQPQHF
TGTGCCAGCAGTCTCCTTGGAGGGGACAATCAGCCCCAGCATTTT
>few|TRBD2|TRBJ2-5|TRBV30|12
CAWAGAGETQYF
TGTGCCTGGGCGGGAGCGGGTGAGACCCAGTACTTC
>few|TRBD1|TRBJ1-1|TRBV18|14
CASSPSGGATEAFF
TGTGCCAGCTCACCTTCAGGGGGCGCGACTGAAGCTTTCTTT
>few|TRBD2|TRBJ2-7|TRBV5-1|15
CASSSPSGRNYEQYF
TGCGCCAGCAGCTCCCCTAGCGGGAGGAACTACGAGCAGTACTTC
>few|TRBD2|TRBJ2-2|TRBV5-1|18
CASSVEFSGRFGTGELFF
TGCGCCAGCAGCGTGGAGTTTAGCGGGAGGTTCGGCACCGGGGAGCTGTTTTTT
>NA|TRBD1|TRBJ2-7|TRBV7-9|17
CASSLAGRGRRTYEQYF
TGTGCCAGCAGCTTAGCAGGAAGGGGGCGCCGAACCTACGAGCAGTACTTC
>many|TRBD1|TRBJ1-2|TRBV29-1|16
CSVRWFGTGKDYGYTF
TGCAGCGTGAGATGGTTCGGGACAGGAAAGGACTATGGCTACACCTTC
>few|TRBD2|TRBJ2-7|TRBV3-1|16
CASSRGLAGGPYEQYF
TGTGCCAGCAGCCGCGGACTAGCGGGAGGGCCCTACGAGCAGTACTTC
>once|NA|TRBJ2-2|TRBV24-1|15
CATSVGGSGTGELFF
TGTGCCACCAGTGTAGGGGGGAGTGGCACCGGGGAGCTGTTTTTT
>many|NA|TRBJ1-4|TRBV12-3/TRBV12-4|14
CASSRAGDNEKLFF
TGTGCCAGCAGCCGCGCGGGAGATAATGAAAAACTGTTTTTT
>NA|NA|TRBJ1-1|TRBV6-1|13
CASSRNPNTEAFF
TGTGCCAGCAGTCGAAATCCGAACACTGAAGCTTTCTTT
>few|NA|TRBJ2-5|TRBV10-3|14
CAIGWAGKRETQYF
TGTGCCATCGGTTGGGCGGGGAAAAGGGAGACCCAGTACTTC
>NA|TRBD1|TRBJ2-6|TRBV20-1|15
CSAADTGAGANVLTF
TGCAGTGCTGCTGACACAGGGGCTGGGGCCAACGTCCTGACTTTC
>NA|NA|TRBJ1-1|TRBV3-1|11
CASSREEEAFF
TGTGCCAGCAGCCGAGAGGAGGAAGCTTTCTTT
>few|NA|TRBJ2-7|TRBV7-3|15
CASSPRGGDPYEQYF
TGTGCCAGCAGCCCCAGGGGGGGGGATCCCTACGAGCAGTACTTC
>NA|NA|TRBJ1-5|TRBV19|14
CASSPGTVSQPQHF
TGTGCCAGTAGTCCTGGGACCGTCAGTCAGCCCCAGCATTTT
>many|TRBD1|TRBJ1-1|TRBV7-2|14
CASIFRTGNTEAFF
TGTGCCAGCATCTTTAGGACAGGAAACACTGAAGCTTTCTTT
>many|NA|TRBJ2-5|TRBV6-1|13
CASSDGVQETQYF
TGTGCCAGCAGTGATGGGGTCCAAGAGACCCAGTACTTC
>NA|TRBD1|TRBJ2-7|TRBV20-1|14
CSASMGQSSYEQYF
TGCAGTGCTAGTATGGGACAGAGCTCCTACGAGCAGTACTTC
>many|NA|TRBJ2-7|TRBV20-1|14
CSASKGRGVYEQYF
TGCAGTGCTAGTAAGGGAAGGGGGGTTTACGAGCAGTACTTC
>many|TRBD1|TRBJ1-5|TRBV12-3/TRBV12-4|18
CASSTPTGAQGGNQPQHF
TGTGCCAGCAGTACCCCGACAGGGGCCCAAGGGGGCAATCAGCCCCAGCATTTT
>few|NA|TRBJ2-2|TRBV12-3/TRBV12-4|15
CASSPASLVAGELFF
TGTGCCAGCAGCCCAGCCTCCTTGGTGGCCGGGGAGCTGTTTTTT
>few|TRBD2|TRBJ2-5|TRBV5-5|16
CASSPTGTSGQETQYF
TGTGCCAGCAGCCCGACCGGGACTAGCGGCCAAGAGACCCAGTACTTC
>few|NA|TRBJ1-4|TRBV5-5|15
CASRRTLATNEKLFF
TGTGCCAGCAGGCGGACACTTGCAACTAATGAAAAACTGTTTTTT
>few|TRBD1|TRBJ1-1|TRBV5-1|14
CASSHGTGNTEAFF
TGCGCCAGCAGCCACGGGACAGGGAACACTGAAGCTTTCTTT
>NA|NA|TRBJ1-1|TRBV25-1|12
CASSGYSTEAFF
TGTGCCAGCAGTGGATACTCCACTGAAGCTTTCTTT
>many|NA|TRBJ1-5|TRBV20-1|12
CSGARDNQPQHF
TGCAGTGGGGCAAGGGACAATCAGCCCCAGCATTTT
>many|NA|TRBJ2-5|TRBV12-3/TRBV12-4|13
CASSLRQWETQYF
TGTGCCAGCAGTTTAAGGCAGTGGGAGACCCAGTACTTC
>NA|TRBD1|TRBJ2-2|TRBV28|15
CASSSPGQGTGELFF
TGTGCCAGCAGCTCGCCGGGACAGGGGACCGGGGAGCTGTTTTTT
>many|NA|TRBJ2-7|TRBV5-1|14
CASSSWTDSYEQYF
TGCGCCAGCAGCTCATGGACAGATTCATACGAGCAGTACTTC
>many|NA|TRBJ1-1|TRBV2|16
CASSESPHSKYTEAFF
TGTGCCAGCAGTGAATCTCCCCACAGCAAATACACTGAAGCTTTCTTT
>once|NA|TRBJ2-3|TRBV28|15
CASSLPGSGTDTQYF
TGTGCCAGCAGTTTACCGGGGTCAGGCACAGATACGCAGTATTTT
>NA|TRBD1|TRBJ2-5|TRBV4-1|18
CASSHRQGPLSSQETQYF
TGCGCCAGCAGCCATAGACAGGGCCCTCTAAGCTCCCAAGAGACCCAGTACTTC
>many|TRBD1|TRBJ1-1|TRBV30|12
CAGSTGYTEAFF
TGTGCCGGGTCGACAGGGTACACTGAAGCTTTCTTT
>many|NA|TRBJ1-5|TRBV24-1|17
CATSESGGLGSNQPQHF
TGTGCCACCAGTGAAAGCGGGGGGTTGGGAAGCAATCAGCCCCAGCATTTT
>many|NA|TRBJ1-1|TRBV6-9|16
CASSYSDSSYVTEAFF
TGTGCCAGCAGTTATTCGGACTCATCGTACGTTACTGAAGCTTTCTTT
>NA|TRBD2|TRBJ2-7|TRBV19|14
CASSGAGGGYEQYF
TGTGCCAGTAGTGGAGCGGGAGGGGGGTACGAGCAGTACTTC
>once|NA|TRBJ2-1|TRBV7-9|11
CASSLSALLFF
TGTGCCAGCAGCTTAAGCGCACTCCTGTTCTTC
>NA|TRBD1|TRBJ2-7|TRBV13|11
CASTTGAEQYF
TGTGCCAGCACCACAGGGGCCGAGCAGTACTTC
>few|NA|TRBJ1-5|TRBV20-1|13
CSARVEGSQPQHF
TGCAGTGCTAGAGTTGAGGGTTCTCAGCCCCAGCATTTT
>many|TRBD1|TRBJ1-6|TRBV28|13
CASEGAYNSPLHF
TGTGCCAGTGAGGGGGCGTATAATTCACCCCTCCACTTT
>many|TRBD1|TRBJ1-6|TRBV6-1|14
CASGQGADNSPLHF
TGTGCCAGCGGACAGGGGGCCGATAATTCACCCCTCCACTTT
>few|NA|TRBJ2-1|TRBV6-5|16
CASSYSNPGFYNEQFF
TGTGCCAGCAGTTACTCGAACCCTGGATTCTACAATGAGCAGTTCTTC
>NA|TRBD1|TRBJ2-5|TRBV6-5|16
CASSYSGTGVSETQYF
TGTGCCAGCAGTTACTCTGGGACAGGGGTTTCGGAGACCCAGTACTTC
>NA|NA|TRBJ2-7|TRBV5-1|11
CASSLENEQYF
TGCGCCAGCAGCTTGGAGAACGAGCAGTACTTC
>few|TRBD2|TRBJ2-7|TRBV20-1|16
CSASRLAGGSPYEQYF
TGCAGTGCTAGTAGGCTAGCGGGAGGATCACCCTACGAGCAGTACTTC
>many|NA|TRBJ1-2|TRBV6-2/TRBV6-3|14
CASSYAAGNYGYTF
TGTGCCAGCAGTTACGCAGCAGGGAACTATGGCTACACCTTC
>once|NA|TRBJ2-7|TRBV7-8|17
CASSLVSLLASSYEQYF
TGTGCCAGCAGCTTAGTCTCTCTACTAGCATCCTCCTACGAGCAGTACTTC